This entry lists 30 T cell receptor beta chains sequenced from one sample in a study of shared clonotypes between healthy human individuals. The repertoire was sequenced with immunoSEQ multiplex PCR; TCRdb's copy has only in-frame clones and lacks some. This table holds some 580,000 clones, around 97% found once. Specimen: naive CD4+ T cells sorted from blood. Subset described: CD45RA+ positively selected. The origin of the receptors is a woman aged 25 to 39 in good health.

This sequence joins TRBV6-1 and TRBJ1-3; D gene ambiguous. There are 15 residues in the CDR3. Germline CDR1 is MNHNS and CDR2 is SASEGT. V was shortened by 5 bases and J by 0 bases, with 11 bases between the two germline ends. CDR3: CASSMQPGSGNTIYF. CDR3 DNA sequence: TGTGCCAGCAGTATGCAGCCAGGCTCTGGAAACACCATATATTTT.

The J gene is TRBJ1-1, the V gene TRBV1; the table's D call, TRBD1, has no DNA check behind it. TRBV1 is a listed pseudogene. This CDR3 comprises 13 residues. CDR3 sequence reads: CTSSRQRNTEAFF. The DNA for the CDR3 is TGCACCAGCAGCCGACAGAGGAACACTGAAGCTTTCTTT.

The genes are TRBV11-2 and TRBJ2-7; 8 bases match TRBD1. The V gene end was trimmed by 6 bases and the J gene end by 6 bases; junction bases not matched to a gene: 10. From germline, CDR1 is SGHAT and CDR2 FQNNGV. The length of the CDR3 is 14 residues. The CDR3 spells CASSFDRGLVEQYF. CDR3 nucleotides: TGTGCCAGCAGTTTTGACAGGGGACTTGTCGAGCAGTACTTC.

The rearrangement joins TRBV27 to TRBJ2-7, with 11 bases fitting TRBD2. This CDR3 contains 16 residues. The germline gives CDR1 MNHEY, CDR2 SMNVEV (reference sequence). Losses at the gene ends were 2 bases for V and 6 bases for J; bases not matched to a gene: 9. CDR3 protein: CASSLRGRLAGGEQYF. CDR3 bases: TGTGCCAGCAGTTTAAGGGGCCGGCTAGCGGGAGGCGAGCAGTACTTC.

This chain joins TRBV30 and TRBJ1-3; D remains unclear. This CDR3 region has 15 residues. Germline V gene lookup returns CDR1 GTSNPN and CDR2 SVGIG (reference sequence). V was cut by 2 bases and J by 4 bases, with 15 bases left in between. The CDR3: CAWSLLGPGGNTIYF. The CDR3 nucleotides are TGTGCCTGGAGTCTTCTGGGCCCGGGAGGAAACACCATATATTTT.

The V gene is TRBV5-6, the J gene TRBJ2-6; 9 bases align to TRBD1. The V gene end was trimmed by 3 bases and the J gene end by 2 bases; junction bases not matched to a gene: 6. The CDR3 is 17 residues long. CDR1 is SGHDT and CDR2 is YYEEEE in the germline V gene. The CDR3 DNA sequence: TGTGCCAGCAGCTGGGGGGACAGGGTAACTGGGGCCAACGTCCTGACTTTC. This encodes CASSWGDRVTGANVLTF.

This chain joins TRBV19 and TRBJ2-7; D gene unclear. The CDR3 runs to 11 residues. The germline gives CDR1 LNHDA, CDR2 SQIVND (reference sequence). Trimming pared 3 bases from V and 7 bases from J, leaving 7 bases between. The CDR3 protein is CASSMGFEQYF. As DNA, the CDR3 is TGTGCCAGTAGTATGGGGTTTGAGCAGTACTTC.

The V and J genes are TRBV25-1 and TRBJ2-1; D not resolved. This CDR3 contains 14 residues. V was trimmed by 2 bases and J by 2 bases, leaving 7 bases between them. Germline V gives CDR1 MGHDK, CDR2 SYGVNS. The CDR3 sequence is CASSELVTYNEQFF. As DNA, the CDR3 is TGTGCCAGCAGTGAACTAGTAACCTACAATGAGCAGTTCTTC. The variable domain in full, completed from reference TRBV25-1 and TRBJ2-1, reads EADIYQTPRYLVIGTGKKITLECSQTMGHDKMYWYQQDPGMELHLIHYSYGVNSTEKGDLSSESTVSRIRTEHFPLTLESARPSHTSQYLCASSELVTYNEQFFGPGTRLTVL.

This chain connects TRBV2 to TRBJ1-1; a possible D gene is TRBD1 (5 bases). CDR1 is SNHLY and CDR2 is FYNNEI in the germline V gene. The length of the CDR3 is 14 residues. CDR3 region: CATTGGGSETEAFF. The CDR3, as DNA: TGTGCAACCACCGGGGGGGGGTCGGAGACTGAAGCTTTCTTT.

The chain carries TRBV18 and TRBJ1-4; D may be TRBD1 (6 bases). The CDR3 runs 16 residues. Germline CDR1 reads KGHSH; CDR2 reads LQKENI. Trimming removed 6 bases from V and 0 bases from J, with 14 bases in between. The CDR3 region is CASSKQGRTTNEKLFF. The CDR3 DNA reads TGTGCCAGCTCCAAACAGGGACGAACAACTAATGAAAAACTGTTTTTT.

The J gene is TRBJ1-2, the V gene TRBV28, with no clear D. Trimming shortened V by 1 base and J by 4 bases, and 16 bases separated the two germline ends. There are 16 residues in the CDR3. Germline loops: CDR1 MDHEN, CDR2 SYDVKM. The CDR3 bases are TGTGCCAGCAGTTTATTAAAGGCGCAGGCGGGCTATGGCTACACCTTC. Its protein product is CASSLLKAQAGYGYTF.

This rearrangement joins TRBV29-1 to TRBJ2-7; D possibly uses TRBD1 or TRBD2 (6 bases each). The V gene lost 7 bases and the J gene lost 2 bases, with 15 bases spanning the gap. The CDR3 spans 13 residues. Per the germline V gene, CDR1 is SQVTM and CDR2 is ANQGSEA. The CDR3 sequence is CSAGTGGPYEQYF. As DNA, the CDR3 is TGCAGCGCCGGGACTGGGGGCCCCTACGAGCAGTACTTC.

V gene TRBV2 combines with J gene TRBJ2-7; TRBD2 matches at 14 bases. Unmatched junction bases numbered 5, after V lost 7 bases and J lost 6 bases. The CDR3 sequence is 14 residues long. CDR1 SNHLY and CDR2 FYNNEI come from the germline V gene. CDR3 amino acids: CASKGLAGAGEQYF. The DNA for the CDR3 is TGTGCCAGCAAGGGACTAGCGGGAGCTGGCGAGCAGTACTTC.

The rearrangement links TRBV11-2 to TRBJ2-2; a possible D gene is TRBD1 (5 bases). The CDR3 is 16 residues long. V was trimmed by 2 bases and J by 2 bases, leaving 12 bases between them. Germline CDR1 and CDR2: SGHAT and FQNNGV. The CDR3 reads CASSLNPTVNTGELFF. CDR3 bases: TGTGCCAGCAGCTTAAACCCGACAGTAAACACCGGGGAGCTGTTTTTT.

In its sample, this clone was seen a few times. The chain is built from TRBV4-1 and TRBJ1-1; D may be TRBD1 (5 bases). The germline V gene has CDR1 MGHRA and CDR2 YSYEKL. The CDR3 has 16 residues. Trimming removed 0 bases at V and 6 bases at J, with 17 bases between. DNA of the CDR3: TGCGCCAGCAGCCAAGACAGGTTTCGGGGCGGCGCTGAAGCTTTCTTT. Amino acid sequence: CASSQDRFRGGAEAFF.

The rearrangement links TRBV10-3 to TRBJ2-7; perhaps TRBD2 as D (5 bases). Trimming removed 5 bases from V and 3 bases from J, with 11 bases in between. In germline, CDR1 is ENHRY, CDR2 SYGVKD. CDR3 length: 13 residues. The CDR3, as DNA: TGTGCCATCAGTATCCAGCGGAGCTACGAGCAGTACTTC. Residues: CAISIQRSYEQYF.

In this sample, this clone turned up a few times. The rearrangement links TRBV27 to TRBJ1-5; D is unresolved. The CDR3 sequence is 12 residues long. The ends were cut back, 6 bases at V and 4 bases at J, with 7 bases in the middle. The germline CDR1 and CDR2 sequences are MNHEY and SMNVEV (reference sequence). The chain's CDR3 is CASSSTNQPQHF. CDR3 nucleotides: TGTGCCAGCAGCTCCACTAATCAGCCCCAGCATTTT.

As for this clone: Other DNA variants within this sample encode the same CDR3. V and J are TRBV10-3 and TRBJ2-5, with a weak D call TRBD2 (6 bases). The CDR3 is 13 amino acids. Looked up from germline, CDR1 is ENHRY and CDR2 is SYGVKD. Trimming removed 0 bases at V and 5 bases at J, with 7 bases between. In DNA, the CDR3 is TGTGCCATCAGTGAGTCGGCGGGGGAGACCCAGTACTTC. Translation: CAISESAGETQYF.

The chain couples TRBV5-4 to TRBJ2-5; no definite D call. There are 14 residues in the CDR3. The germline V and J ends were trimmed by 3 bases and 1 base, with 10 bases remaining between them. Germline V gene lookup returns CDR1 SGHNT and CDR2 YYREEE (reference sequence). The CDR3 region is CASSSTRLQETQYF. For the CDR3, the DNA is TGTGCCAGCAGCTCGACCCGGCTCCAAGAGACCCAGTACTTC.

In DNA form, the CDR3 reads TGTGCCAGCAGTCTCGTAGCGGGAGAATACGAGCAGTACTTC. Residues: CASSLVAGEYEQYF. V is TRBV27 and J is TRBJ2-7, with 9 positions matching TRBD2. From germline, CDR1 is MNHEY and CDR2 SMNVEV (reference sequence). The CDR3 totals 14 residues. The junction had 6 bases not matched to a gene; V was cut back by 5 bases and J by 4 bases.

The V call is TRBV5-4, the J call TRBJ2-3; a possible D gene is TRBD1 (6 bases). From germline, CDR1 is SGHNT and CDR2 YYREEE (reference sequence). This CDR3 is built from 14 residues. Trimming cost V 0 bases and J 3 bases, with 8 bases left between them. The CDR3 protein is CASSLDRVTDTQYF. As DNA, the CDR3 is TGTGCCAGCAGCTTGGACAGGGTGACAGATACGCAGTATTTT.

The J gene is TRBJ2-3, the V gene TRBV9; a possible D gene is TRBD2 (5 bases). Germline assignment: CDR1 SGDLS and CDR2 YYNGEE. V gave up 7 bases and J gave up 2 bases, with 14 bases separating them. The CDR3 is 14 amino acids. CDR3 amino acids: CASGLSSFTDTQYF. Here the CDR3 DNA reads TGTGCCAGCGGACTTAGCTCCTTCACAGATACGCAGTATTTT.

J is TRBJ2-1 and V is TRBV5-1, with D tentatively TRBD1 (7 bases). The CDR3 loop spans 15 amino acids. The V end was cut by 4 bases, the J end by 5 bases, with 16 bases between. CDR1 and CDR2 from the germline V gene are SGHRS and YFSETQ. The CDR3 nucleotides are TGCGCCAGCAGCCTCCCTGGCAGGGGGGACAATGAGCAGTTCTTC. This encodes CASSLPGRGDNEQFF.

The chain uses TRBV28 and TRBJ2-1; 8 positions agree with TRBD1. J gave up 1 base and V 3 bases, and 11 bases lay outside the gene matches. The CDR3 runs 18 residues. Germline V gives CDR1 MDHEN, CDR2 SYDVKM. CDR3 bases: TGTGCCAGCAGTTTTGGAAATCAGGGGGCTTGGTCCTACAATGAGCAGTTCTTC. Translation: CASSFGNQGAWSYNEQFF.

The chain carries TRBV27 and TRBJ1-1; no clear D. Trimming left V 8 bases short and J 5 bases short, with 12 bases between. The CDR3 covers 12 residues. CDR1 is MNHEY, CDR2 SMNVEV, per germline (reference sequence). The CDR3 sequence: CASFGLGTEAFF. The CDR3 coding sequence is TGTGCCAGCTTTGGGCTGGGGACTGAAGCTTTCTTT.

J is TRBJ2-1 and V is TRBV15; D remains unclear. Germline loops: CDR1 LNHNV, CDR2 YYDKDF (reference sequence). The ends were cut back, 0 bases at V and 0 bases at J, with 6 bases in the middle. The CDR3 has 15 amino acids. CDR3 residues: CATSRDPASYNEQFF. For the CDR3, the DNA is TGTGCCACCAGCAGAGATCCGGCCTCCTACAATGAGCAGTTCTTC.

The V call is TRBV7-2, the J call TRBJ2-3, with 12 bases lining up with TRBD2. From germline, CDR1 is SGHTA and CDR2 FQGNSA. The CDR3 is made up of 16 amino acids. Germline trimming cut 3 bases from V and 3 bases from J; bases unmatched to any gene: 4. The CDR3 sequence: CASSFRGTSGTDTQYF. CDR3 coding DNA: TGTGCCAGCAGCTTTAGGGGGACTAGCGGGACAGATACGCAGTATTTT.

V gene TRBV28 combines with J gene TRBJ2-5; D might be TRBD2 (6 bases). Germline loops: CDR1 MDHEN, CDR2 SYDVKM. V was pared by 2 bases and J by 4 bases, with 14 bases between. The CDR3 runs to 15 residues. In DNA, the CDR3 is TGTGCCAGCAGTTTACGAGGCAAGGGAGGAGAGACCCAGTACTTC. Protein: CASSLRGKGGETQYF.

The genes are TRBV6-1 and TRBJ1-6, with a weak D call TRBD1 (6 bases). Trimming removed 11 bases at V and 8 bases at J, with 16 bases between. CDR3 length: 13 residues. Germline CDR1 is MNHNS and CDR2 is SASEGT. CDR3 nucleotide sequence: TGTGCCTCGGGGGCACAGGTGGATTCACCCCTCCACTTT. Translated, it gives CASGAQVDSPLHF.

This chain uses TRBV7-2 with TRBJ2-1, with 7 bases aligning to TRBD2. This CDR3 is 17 amino acids long. Germline lookup yields CDR1 SGHTA and CDR2 FQGNSA. Trimming cost V 0 bases and J 2 bases; bases outside gene matches: 7. CDR3 residues: CASSLAGGSVPYNEQFF. In DNA form, the CDR3 reads TGTGCCAGCAGCTTAGCGGGCGGGAGCGTCCCCTACAATGAGCAGTTCTTC. The full variable domain, completed using reference TRBV7-2 and TRBJ2-1, is GAGVSQSPSNKVTEKGKDVELRCDPISGHTALYWYRQSLGQGLEFLIYFQGNSAPDKSGLPSDRFSAERTGGSVSTLTIQRTQQEDSAVYLCASSLAGGSVPYNEQFFGPGTRLTVL.